The 10 T cell receptor beta chains below were found in one sample sequenced in a study of shared clonotypes between healthy human individuals. Repertoires were generated with immunoSEQ multiplex PCR, while TCRdb's copy carries only in-frame clones and drops some. The sample has roughly 640,000 clones; under 80% are singletons. Source material: memory CD4+ T cells sorted from blood. Subset indicated: CD45RA-negative fraction. The source of these receptors is a woman aged 25 to 45 in good health.

V usage is TRBV5-1 and J usage is TRBJ2-7; no definite D call. This CDR3 spans 12 amino acids. V gave up 3 bases and J gave up 3 bases, with 7 bases separating them. Germline lookup yields CDR1 SGHRS and CDR2 YFSETQ. CDR3 amino acids: CASSSRFYEQYF. The DNA of the CDR3 is TGCGCCAGCAGCTCGCGGTTCTACGAGCAGTACTTC. The full variable domain, completed using reference TRBV5-1 and TRBJ2-7, is KAGVTQTPRYLIKTRGQQVTLSCSPISGHRSVSWYQQTPGQGLQFLFEYFSETQRNKGNFPGRFSGRQFSNSRSEMNVSTLELGDSALYLCASSSRFYEQYFGPGTRLTVT.

Turning to this clone: The same CDR3 is also encoded by other DNA sequences in this sample. The chain uses TRBV11-2 and TRBJ2-1; 12 nucleotides align to TRBD2. This CDR3 spans 15 amino acids. J lost 8 bases, V lost 5 bases, and 7 bases had no gene match. CDR1 is SGHAT and CDR2 is FQNNGV in the germline V gene. CDR3 region: CASSLRLAGDDEQFF. As DNA, the CDR3 is TGTGCCAGCAGCCTAAGACTAGCGGGAGATGATGAGCAGTTCTTC.

This clone was counted a few times. The CDR3 DNA reads as TGTGCCAGCAGCTTTACTACTGGGGCCAACGTCCTGACTTTC. Translated: CASSFTTGANVLTF. The V and J genes are TRBV11-1 and TRBJ2-6; D gene uncertain. V lost 3 bases and J lost 2, with 5 bases in between. From germline, CDR1 is SGHAT and CDR2 FQDESV (reference sequence). The CDR3 is made up of 14 amino acids.

The chain combines TRBV19 with TRBJ1-3; D not certain. Germline CDR1 is LNHDA and CDR2 is SQIVND (reference sequence). The length of the CDR3 is 13 residues. Trimming stripped 9 bases from V and 0 bases from J, with 9 bases between. The chain's CDR3 is CARVAPSGNTIYF. The CDR3, as DNA: TGTGCCAGGGTGGCCCCCTCTGGAAACACCATATATTTT.

The chain recombines TRBV6-6 with TRBJ2-3; D remains ambiguous. Germline values: CDR1 MNHNY, CDR2 SVGAGI (reference sequence). V lost 5 bases and J lost 0, with 9 bases in between. The CDR3 is made up of 14 amino acids. DNA for the CDR3: TGTGCCAGCAGTCCCGCCATAAGCACAGATACGCAGTATTTT. Residues: CASSPAISTDTQYF.

Only a few counts were recorded for this clone. This chain uses TRBV11-2 with TRBJ2-7, with no clear D. The V and J ends lost 7 bases and 0 bases respectively, with 10 bases between them. This CDR3 is built from 13 residues. CDR1 is SGHAT and CDR2 is FQNNGV in the germline V gene. CDR3 protein: CASNWGSSYEQYF. DNA of the CDR3: TGTGCCAGCAACTGGGGAAGCTCCTACGAGCAGTACTTC.

The chain couples TRBV28 to TRBJ1-2; a weak D match, TRBD1 (6 bases). V shed 7 bases and J shed 4 bases, with 16 bases lying between them. CDR3 length: 14 amino acids. CDR1 is MDHEN, CDR2 SYDVKM, per germline. The CDR3 protein is CASTKQGSGYGYTF. CDR3 coding DNA: TGTGCCAGCACCAAACAGGGCTCGGGCTATGGCTACACCTTC.

The V and J genes are TRBV27 and TRBJ2-7; TRBD2 agrees at 8 bases. With V trimmed by 2 bases and J by 0 bases, 3 bases remained unmatched. Germline lookup yields CDR1 MNHEY and CDR2 SMNVEV (reference sequence). The length of the CDR3 is 15 residues. The CDR3 protein is CASSLMAGGSYEQYF. CDR3 nucleotides: TGTGCCAGCAGTTTAATGGCGGGAGGCTCCTACGAGCAGTACTTC.

V usage is TRBV6-1 and J usage is TRBJ2-5; 7 bases agree with TRBD2. CDR3 length equals 14 residues. The trim removed 2 bases at V and 4 bases at J, leaving 4 bases unmatched. CDR1 and CDR2 from the germline V gene are MNHNS and SASEGT. CDR3: CASSEFGGRETQYF. DNA of the CDR3: TGTGCCAGCAGTGAATTTGGCGGGAGAGAGACCCAGTACTTC.

This clone was found a few times. The chain joins TRBV2 to TRBJ2-1; 13 positions match TRBD2. V dropped 7 bases and J dropped 9; count of bases not matched to a gene: 6. The CDR3 contains 14 residues. Germline assignment: CDR1 SNHLY and CDR2 FYNNEI. This CDR3 is CASTRTSGRSEQFF. The DNA for the CDR3 is TGTGCCAGCACTAGGACTAGCGGGAGAAGTGAGCAGTTCTTC.